Reported below is one T cell receptor (beta chain). The data are from a study of blood T cell repertoires in COVID-19. Study-level background: PBMCs, B-cell-depleted T cells, or T cells provided the cDNA or gDNA that made up the material.

Looked up from germline, CDR1 is SGHRS and CDR2 is YFSETQ. V was clipped by 3 bases and J by 2 bases, with 22 bases between them. This CDR3 is 18 amino acids long. Only in-frame clones appear in the TCRdb table, and some are missing; sequencing was by immunoSEQ multiplex PCR. The sample records fewer than 250,000 clones, about four fifths being singletons. Allocation to cohorts depended on clinical history reported by the participants. Each recovered donor of Cohort 3 presented with two negative PCRs, clearance, or symptom resolution. The TCR comes from a woman in her forties who had recovered from COVID-19. This sequence joins TRBV5-1 and TRBJ2-3, with D maybe TRBD2 (5 bases). The specimen was PBMCs or T cells enriched from blood (not recorded which). The CDR3 coding sequence is TGCGCCAGCAGCTCGGGTGAGGGTTTTAGGGAATACACAGATACGCAGTATTTT. Residues: CASSSGEGFREYTDTQYF.